This entry lists 25 T cell receptor beta chains sequenced from one sample in a study of blood T cell repertoires in COVID-19. The table came from immunoSEQ multiplex PCR; TCRdb's copy has only in-frame clones and leaves some out. The data hold approximately 170,000 clones, with approximately 80% observed a single time. Sequencing was carried out using PBMCs or T cells enriched from blood (not recorded which). The receptors derive from a man in his fifties or sixties who had recovered from COVID-19.

The chain uses TRBV28 and TRBJ1-2, with TRBD1 as a possible D gene (5 bases). From germline, CDR1 is MDHEN and CDR2 SYDVKM. With 5 bases removed from V and 6 bases from J, the gap between germline ends came to 13 bases. The CDR3 extends over 13 amino acids. The CDR3 bases are TGTGCCAGCAGTGGCAGGGCCAGGGATGGCTACACCTTC. Translation: CASSGRARDGYTF.

This chain joins TRBV10-3 and TRBJ2-7, with a possible D match to TRBD2 (6 bases). The CDR3 is 13 amino acids. V was pared by 7 bases and J by 0 bases, with 10 bases between. Germline V CDR1 and CDR2: ENHRY, SYGVKD. Here the CDR3 DNA reads TGTGCCATCAACACCGGGAGCTCCTACGAGCAGTACTTC. This gives the protein CAINTGSSYEQYF.

This chain connects TRBV27 to TRBJ1-2, with TRBD1 matching 10 bases. The CDR3 contains 14 residues. Germline lookup yields CDR1 MNHEY and CDR2 SMNVEV (reference sequence). J gave up 9 bases and V 8 bases, and 12 bases lay outside the gene matches. CDR3 in DNA: TGTGCCAGCGCCTATGGGCGGACAGGGGGAAGCTACACCTTC. Protein sequence: CASAYGRTGGSYTF.

The chain combines TRBV7-9 with TRBJ1-4, with TRBD1 matching 11 bases. Germline V gene data show CDR1 as SEHNR and CDR2 as FQNEAQ (reference sequence). With V trimmed by 5 bases and J by 6 bases, 8 bases remained unmatched. This CDR3 has 16 amino acids. The chain's CDR3 is CASSPLQGQGDEKLFF. DNA of the CDR3: TGTGCCAGCAGCCCACTCCAGGGACAGGGGGATGAAAAACTGTTTTTT.

The J gene is TRBJ1-5, the V gene TRBV2, with D perhaps matching TRBD1 (6 bases). The CDR3 contains 16 residues. CDR1 SNHLY and CDR2 FYNNEI come from the germline V gene. The germline V and J ends were trimmed by 6 bases and 0 bases, with 15 bases remaining between them. CDR3 protein: CASRAQGTYSNQPQHF. The CDR3 coding sequence is TGTGCCAGCAGGGCACAGGGAACCTATAGCAATCAGCCCCAGCATTTT.

This clone was recorded only once. The chain links TRBV6-2 or TRBV6-3 to TRBJ2-1, with a weak D call TRBD1 (5 bases). The CDR3 runs to 12 residues. Germline lookup yields CDR1 MNHEY and CDR2 SVGEGT. Trimming shortened V by 5 bases and J by 14 bases, and 16 bases separated the two germline ends. As DNA, the CDR3 is TGTGCCAGCAGTACTTCCTCCAGGGTGAAGTTCTTC. Protein product: CASSTSSRVKFF.

The chain uses TRBV7-3 and TRBJ2-3; 7 positions agree with TRBD2. Germline CDR1 and CDR2: SGHTA and FQGTGA. The length of the CDR3 is 16 residues. Germline trimming cut 4 bases from V and 0 bases from J; bases unmatched to any gene: 7. The CDR3 DNA reads TGTGCCAGCAGCTACTCGGGGGGAACTAGCACAGATACGCAGTATTTT. Residues: CASSYSGGTSTDTQYF.

V gene TRBV12-3 or TRBV12-4 combines with J gene TRBJ1-2; 10 nucleotides line up with TRBD1. This CDR3 has 13 residues. J lost 7 bases, V lost 6 bases, and 5 bases had no gene match. The CDR3 region has the DNA TGTGCCAGCAGCGACAGGGGGCGTCGTGGCTACACCTTC. Translated: CASSDRGRRGYTF.

The chain is built from TRBV11-2 and TRBJ2-7; D is possibly TRBD2 (6 bases). CDR3 length: 13 residues. Germline lookup yields CDR1 SGHAT and CDR2 FQNNGV. Trimming removed 5 bases at V and 3 bases at J, with 11 bases between. This chain's CDR3 is CASSMSSGYEQYF. For the CDR3, the DNA is TGTGCCAGCAGCATGAGTAGCGGCTACGAGCAGTACTTC.

The table lists this clone with a few counts. The rearrangement uses TRBV5-6 and TRBJ1-2, with 7 bases identical to TRBD1. The CDR3 consists of 14 residues. Losses at the gene ends were 0 bases for V and 6 bases for J; bases not matched to a gene: 5. CDR1 SGHDT and CDR2 YYEEEE come from the germline V gene. CDR3 nucleotide sequence: TGTGCCAGCAGCTTGGGCAGGGGGAAGAATGGCTACACCTTC. Residues: CASSLGRGKNGYTF.

The rearrangement uses TRBV5-1 and TRBJ2-1, with D possibly TRBD2 on 6 matching bases. Germline loops: CDR1 SGHRS, CDR2 YFSETQ. CDR3 length: 15 amino acids. Trimming removed 0 bases from V and 14 bases from J, with 21 bases in between. CDR3 DNA sequence: TGCGCCAGCAGCTTGGTATCCCTGAAGTCGGGGGAAAAGTTCTTC. Its protein product is CASSLVSLKSGEKFF.

The table lists this clone with a count of one. The chain uses TRBV19 and TRBJ1-3; D is unclear. This CDR3 contains 15 residues. V was clipped by 5 bases and J by 0 bases, with 11 bases between them. Germline lookup yields CDR1 LNHDA and CDR2 SQIVND (reference sequence). CDR3 region: CASSSHTSSGNTIYF. CDR3 sequence (DNA): TGTGCCAGTAGTTCCCACACCTCCTCTGGAAACACCATATATTTT.

This clone has just one count. The CDR3 region has the DNA TGTGCCAGCAGTTTATCTCCAGGCAGGTCTGGGGCCAACGTCCTGACTTTC. This sequence encodes CASSLSPGRSGANVLTF. The chain links TRBV27 to TRBJ2-6, with D hard to call. Trimming took 0 bases from V and 1 from J, leaving 10 bases between them. CDR3 length: 17 residues. CDR1 is MNHEY, CDR2 SMNVEV, per germline (reference sequence).

The rearrangement uses TRBV7-9 and TRBJ2-5, with 7 bases matching TRBD2. CDR3 length: 15 residues. Germline CDR1 reads SEHNR; CDR2 reads FQNEAQ (reference sequence). The junction had 7 bases not matched to a gene; V was cut back by 5 bases and J by 1 base. CDR3 coding DNA: TGTGCCAGCAGCCCCCCCACTAGCGCCCAAGAGACCCAGTACTTC. This encodes CASSPPTSAQETQYF.

This clone has only one observation. The chain joins TRBV3-1 (or the pseudogene TRBV3-2) to TRBJ2-7; TRBD1 agrees at 7 bases. The CDR3 totals 18 residues. V was clipped by 4 bases and J by 0 bases; unmatched bases: 15. Germline CDR1 is LGHDT and CDR2 is YNNKEL (reference sequence). The CDR3 reads CASSLQARGGLFSYEQYF. As DNA, the CDR3 is TGTGCCAGCAGCCTACAGGCACGAGGGGGCCTATTCTCCTACGAGCAGTACTTC.

This clone came up a few times. This CDR3 is also generated by other DNA sequences in the sample. The V gene is TRBV5-1, the J gene TRBJ2-3; unclear D gene. Trimming took 1 base from V and 0 from J, leaving 6 bases between them. There are 14 residues in the CDR3. Per germline, CDR1 SGHRS and CDR2 YFSETQ. This CDR3 reads CASSLLDSTDTQYF. The CDR3 DNA reads as TGCGCCAGCAGCTTGCTAGATAGCACAGATACGCAGTATTTT.

In this sample, this clone turned up many times. The J gene is TRBJ2-3, the V gene TRBV19; 8 bases match TRBD1. This CDR3 is 16 amino acids long. Looked up from germline, CDR1 is LNHDA and CDR2 is SQIVND (reference sequence). The V gene end was trimmed by 2 bases and the J gene end by 4 bases; junction bases not matched to a gene: 8. The CDR3 loop is CASSIRGRGRPDTQYF. CDR3 DNA: TGTGCCAGTAGTATAAGAGGCAGGGGGCGGCCAGATACGCAGTATTTT.

V is TRBV11-2 and J is TRBJ1-6; D is ambiguous. V was clipped by 4 bases and J by 9 bases, with 16 bases between them. The CDR3 is made up of 15 amino acids. Germline V gives CDR1 SGHAT, CDR2 FQNNGV. The CDR3 reads CASSSGRQRSSPLHF. In nucleotides, the CDR3 is TGTGCCAGCAGCTCCGGACGGCAGCGGAGTTCACCCCTCCACTTT.

This rearrangement joins TRBV3-1 (or the pseudogene TRBV3-2) to TRBJ2-7; D is possibly TRBD1 (6 bases). The CDR3 has 15 residues. V dropped 1 base and J dropped 3 bases, with 13 bases sitting between them. The germline CDR1 and CDR2 sequences are LGHDT and YNNKEL (reference sequence). The CDR3 protein is CASSQVPQGYYEQYF. The CDR3 nucleotides are TGTGCCAGCAGCCAAGTACCACAGGGCTACTACGAGCAGTACTTC.

V usage is TRBV7-9 and J usage is TRBJ1-5; TRBD1 matches 9 bases. The V and J ends lost 4 bases and 11 bases, in that order; junction bases with no gene match: 18. CDR3 size: 17 residues. Germline V gene lookup returns CDR1 SEHNR and CDR2 FQNEAQ (reference sequence). The CDR3 region has the DNA TGTGCCAGCAGCTCCTCGGCCCCGGACAGGGGAGGGTGGACCCAGCATTTT. Its protein product is CASSSSAPDRGGWTQHF.

A single count supports this clone. The chain combines TRBV4-2 with TRBJ1-6; maybe TRBD1 (5 bases). The V and J ends lost 3 bases and 5 bases respectively, with 17 bases between them. Germline V lookup: CDR1 LGHNA, CDR2 YNFKEQ. The CDR3 contains 17 residues. In DNA, the CDR3 is TGTGCCAGCAGCCAGATCCAAGGTCAGGGCAATAATTCACCCCTCCACTTT. It codes for CASSQIQGQGNNSPLHF.

The genes are TRBV5-4 and TRBJ2-5; D is unresolved. Trimming stripped 1 base from V and 5 bases from J, with 9 bases between. Germline V CDR1 and CDR2: SGHNT, YYREEE (reference sequence). The CDR3 contains 13 residues. The chain's CDR3 is CASSLNVGETQYF. Written as DNA, the CDR3 is TGTGCCAGCAGCTTGAACGTCGGGGAGACCCAGTACTTC.

Only a few counts were recorded for this clone. The chain joins TRBV15 to TRBJ2-1; a weak D match, TRBD2 (6 bases). V lost 1 base and J lost 2, with 15 bases in between. CDR3 length equals 17 residues. Germline lookup yields CDR1 LNHNV and CDR2 YYDKDF (reference sequence). The CDR3 DNA reads as TGTGCCACCAGCAGAGCCTTAGGCGGGACGACCTACAATGAGCAGTTCTTC. Protein: CATSRALGGTTYNEQFF.

The CDR3 protein is CASSRVTSGSSEQYF. CDR3 coding DNA: TGTGCCAGCAGCCGCGTGACTAGCGGGTCTTCCGAGCAGTACTTC. The V call is TRBV3-1 (or the pseudogene TRBV3-2), the J call TRBJ2-7, with TRBD2 matching 10 bases. Germline V CDR1 and CDR2: LGHDT, YNNKEL (reference sequence). Losses at the gene ends were 4 bases for V and 6 bases for J; bases not matched to a gene: 9. CDR3 length equals 15 residues.

The chain has TRBV28 and TRBJ1-4; D might be TRBD1 (5 bases). Trimming stripped 5 bases from V and 7 bases from J, with 5 bases between. The CDR3 contains 11 residues. CDR1 and CDR2 from the germline V gene are MDHEN and SYDVKM. In nucleotides, the CDR3 is TGTGCCAGCAGTGGGGCTGAAAAACTGTTTTTT. Protein sequence: CASSGAEKLFF.